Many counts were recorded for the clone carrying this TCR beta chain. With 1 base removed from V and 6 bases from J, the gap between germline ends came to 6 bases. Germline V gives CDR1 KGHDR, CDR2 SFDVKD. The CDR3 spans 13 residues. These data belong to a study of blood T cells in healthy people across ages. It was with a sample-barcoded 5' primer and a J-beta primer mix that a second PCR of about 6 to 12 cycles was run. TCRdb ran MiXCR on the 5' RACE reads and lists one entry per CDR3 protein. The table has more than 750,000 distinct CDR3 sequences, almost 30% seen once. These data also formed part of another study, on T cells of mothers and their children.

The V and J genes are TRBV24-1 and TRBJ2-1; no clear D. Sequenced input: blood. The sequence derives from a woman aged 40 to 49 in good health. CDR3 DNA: TGTGCCACCAGTGATTTATCAGGCAATGAGCAGTTCTTC. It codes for CATSDLSGNEQFF.